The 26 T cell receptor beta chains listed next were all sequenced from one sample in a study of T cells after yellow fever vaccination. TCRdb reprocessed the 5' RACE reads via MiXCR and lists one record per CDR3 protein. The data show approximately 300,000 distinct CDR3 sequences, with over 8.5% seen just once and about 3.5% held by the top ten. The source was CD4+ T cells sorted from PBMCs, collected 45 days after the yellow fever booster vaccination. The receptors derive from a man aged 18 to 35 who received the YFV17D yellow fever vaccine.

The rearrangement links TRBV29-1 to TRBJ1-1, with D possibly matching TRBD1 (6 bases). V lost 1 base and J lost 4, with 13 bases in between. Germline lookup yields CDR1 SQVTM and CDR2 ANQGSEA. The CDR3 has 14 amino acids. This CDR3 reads CSVEVQGRGTEAFF. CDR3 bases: TGCAGCGTTGAAGTGCAGGGGAGAGGCACTGAAGCTTTCTTT. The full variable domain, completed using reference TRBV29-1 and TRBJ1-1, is SAVISQKPSRDICQRGTSLTIQCQVDSQVTMMFWYRQQPGQSLTLIATANQGSEATYESGFVIDKFPISRPNLTFSTLTVSNMSPEDSSIYLCSVEVQGRGTEAFFGQGTRLTVV.

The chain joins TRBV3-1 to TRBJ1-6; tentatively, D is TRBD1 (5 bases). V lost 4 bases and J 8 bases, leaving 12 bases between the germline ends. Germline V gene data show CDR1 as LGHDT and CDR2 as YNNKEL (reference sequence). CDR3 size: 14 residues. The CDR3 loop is CASSPRGGDSPLHF. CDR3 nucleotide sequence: TGTGCCAGCAGCCCCCGTGGGGGGGATTCACCCCTCCACTTT.

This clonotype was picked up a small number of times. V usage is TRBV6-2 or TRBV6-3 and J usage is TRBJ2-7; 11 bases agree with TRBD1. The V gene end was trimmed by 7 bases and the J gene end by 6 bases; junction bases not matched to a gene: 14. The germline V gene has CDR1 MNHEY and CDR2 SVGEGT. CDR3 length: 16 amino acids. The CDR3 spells CASTNAWDRGGAEQYF. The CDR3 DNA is TGTGCCAGCACGAACGCGTGGGACAGGGGGGGTGCCGAGCAGTACTTC.

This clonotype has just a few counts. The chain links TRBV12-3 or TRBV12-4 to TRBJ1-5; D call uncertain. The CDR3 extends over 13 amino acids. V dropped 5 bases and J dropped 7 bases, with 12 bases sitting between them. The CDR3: CASSPMGGQPQHF. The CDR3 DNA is TGTGCCAGCAGTCCCATGGGCGGGCAGCCCCAGCATTTT.

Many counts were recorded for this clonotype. CDR3: CASSSLTANTEAFF. The CDR3 DNA reads TGTGCCAGCAGTTCCTTGACAGCCAACACTGAAGCTTTCTTT. This chain joins TRBV6-5 and TRBJ1-1, with TRBD1 as a possible D gene (5 bases). Trimming shortened V by 4 bases and J by 2 bases, and 11 bases separated the two germline ends. Germline values: CDR1 MNHEY, CDR2 SVGAGI. This CDR3 region has 14 residues.

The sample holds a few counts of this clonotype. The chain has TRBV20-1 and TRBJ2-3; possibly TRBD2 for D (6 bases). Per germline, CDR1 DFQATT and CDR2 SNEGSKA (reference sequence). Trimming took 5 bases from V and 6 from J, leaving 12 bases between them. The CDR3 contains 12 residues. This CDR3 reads CSAAPGLDTQYF. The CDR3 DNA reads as TGCAGTGCTGCTCCGGGACTGGATACGCAGTATTTT.

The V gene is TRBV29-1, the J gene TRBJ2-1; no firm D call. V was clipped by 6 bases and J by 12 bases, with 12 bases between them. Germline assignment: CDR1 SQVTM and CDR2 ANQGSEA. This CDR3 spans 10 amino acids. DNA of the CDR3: TGCAGCGTCCACGAACTTGGGCAGTTCTTC. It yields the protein CSVHELGQFF.

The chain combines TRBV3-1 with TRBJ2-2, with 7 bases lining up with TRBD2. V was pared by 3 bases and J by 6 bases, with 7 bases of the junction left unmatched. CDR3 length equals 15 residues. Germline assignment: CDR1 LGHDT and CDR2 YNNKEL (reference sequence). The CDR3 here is CASSHVGTNPGELFF. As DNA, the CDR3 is TGTGCCAGCAGCCACGTTGGGACTAATCCCGGGGAGCTGTTTTTT.

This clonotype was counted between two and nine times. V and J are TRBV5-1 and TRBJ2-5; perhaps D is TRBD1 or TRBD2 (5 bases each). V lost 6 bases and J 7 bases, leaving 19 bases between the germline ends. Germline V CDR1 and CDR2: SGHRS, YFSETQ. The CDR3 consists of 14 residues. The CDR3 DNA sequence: TGCGCCAGCAACCCGGTCGACAGTGGGGGGACCCAGTACTTC. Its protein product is CASNPVDSGGTQYF. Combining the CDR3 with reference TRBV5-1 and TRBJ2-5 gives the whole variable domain KAGVTQTPRYLIKTRGQQVTLSCSPISGHRSVSWYQQTPGQGLQFLFEYFSETQRNKGNFPGRFSGRQFSNSRSEMNVSTLELGDSALYLCASNPVDSGGTQYFGPGTRLLVL.

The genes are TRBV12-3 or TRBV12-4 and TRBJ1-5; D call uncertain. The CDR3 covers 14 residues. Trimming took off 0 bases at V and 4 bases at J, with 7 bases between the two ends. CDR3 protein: CASSLADRNQPQHF. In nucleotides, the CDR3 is TGTGCCAGCAGTTTAGCGGATAGGAATCAGCCCCAGCATTTT.

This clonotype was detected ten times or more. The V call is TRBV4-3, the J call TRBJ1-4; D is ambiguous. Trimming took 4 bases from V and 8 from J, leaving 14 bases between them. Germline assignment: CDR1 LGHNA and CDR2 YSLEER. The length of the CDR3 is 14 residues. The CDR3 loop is CASSPDLGPEKLFF. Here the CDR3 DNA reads TGCGCCAGCAGCCCAGACCTAGGGCCGGAAAAACTGTTTTTT.

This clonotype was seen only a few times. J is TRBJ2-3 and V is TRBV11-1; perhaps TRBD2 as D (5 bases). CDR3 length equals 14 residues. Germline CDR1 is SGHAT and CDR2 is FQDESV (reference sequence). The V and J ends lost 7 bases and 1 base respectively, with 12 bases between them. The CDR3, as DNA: TGTGCCAGCACCGACTACCGTCGCACAGATACGCAGTATTTT. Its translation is CASTDYRRTDTQYF. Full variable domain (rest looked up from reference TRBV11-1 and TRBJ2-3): EAEVAQSPRYKITEKSQAVAFWCDPISGHATLYWYRQILGQGPELLVQFQDESVVDDSQLPKDRFSAERLKGVDSTLKIQPAELGDSAMYLCASTDYRRTDTQYFGPGTRLTVL.

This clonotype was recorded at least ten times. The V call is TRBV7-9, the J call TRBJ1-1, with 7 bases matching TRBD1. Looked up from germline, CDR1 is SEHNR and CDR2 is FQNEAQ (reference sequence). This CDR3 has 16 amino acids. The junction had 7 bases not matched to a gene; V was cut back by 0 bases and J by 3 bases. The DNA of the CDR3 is TGTGCCAGCAGCTTAGCGAACAGGGGATCGGACACTGAAGCTTTCTTT. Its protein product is CASSLANRGSDTEAFF.

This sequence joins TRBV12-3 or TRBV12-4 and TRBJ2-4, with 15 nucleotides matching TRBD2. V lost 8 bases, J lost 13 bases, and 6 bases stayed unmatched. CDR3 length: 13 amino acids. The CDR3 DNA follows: TGTGCCAGCCGGACTAGCGGGGGGGTAGGCCAGTACTTC. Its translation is CASRTSGGVGQYF.

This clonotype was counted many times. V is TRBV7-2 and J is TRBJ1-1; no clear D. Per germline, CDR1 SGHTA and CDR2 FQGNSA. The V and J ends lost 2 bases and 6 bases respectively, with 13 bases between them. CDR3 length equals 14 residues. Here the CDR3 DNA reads TGTGCCAGCAGCTTATTAATCCGAGCAGCTGAAGCTTTCTTT. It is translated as CASSLLIRAAEAFF.

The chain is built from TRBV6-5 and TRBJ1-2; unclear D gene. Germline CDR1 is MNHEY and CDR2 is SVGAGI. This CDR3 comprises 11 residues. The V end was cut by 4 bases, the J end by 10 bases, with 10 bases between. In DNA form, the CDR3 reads TGTGCCAGCAGTTCCGCGGGGTTCTACACCTTC. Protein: CASSSAGFYTF.

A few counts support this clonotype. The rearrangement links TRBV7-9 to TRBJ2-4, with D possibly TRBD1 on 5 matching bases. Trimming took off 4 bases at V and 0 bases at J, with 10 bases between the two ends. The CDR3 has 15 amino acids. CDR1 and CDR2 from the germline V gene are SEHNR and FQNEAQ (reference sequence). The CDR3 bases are TGTGCCAGCAGCTCAGACAGCTTAGCCAAAAACATTCAGTACTTC. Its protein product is CASSSDSLAKNIQYF.

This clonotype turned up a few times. CDR3 sequence: CASSLRGQGDPTEAFF. CDR3 bases: TGTGCCAGCTCACTACGGGGACAGGGGGATCCGACTGAAGCTTTCTTT. V gene TRBV18 combines with J gene TRBJ1-1, with 11 bases fitting TRBD1. Trimming removed 4 bases from V and 5 bases from J; junction bases left unmatched: 9. The CDR3 spans 16 residues. Germline V gives CDR1 KGHSH, CDR2 LQKENI.

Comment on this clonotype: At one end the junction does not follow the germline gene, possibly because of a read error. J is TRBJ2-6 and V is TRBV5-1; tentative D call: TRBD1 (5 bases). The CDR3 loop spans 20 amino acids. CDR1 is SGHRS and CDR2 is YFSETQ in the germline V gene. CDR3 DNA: TGCGCCAGCAGCTTACAGCCGACAGCCTTCGTCGTCTCTGGGGCCTACGTCCTGACTTTC. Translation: CASSLQPTAFVVSGAYVLTF.

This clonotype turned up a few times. CDR3 nucleotides: TGTGCCAGCAGCGTAACGTCTTCCGAGAATGAGCAGTTCTTC. Translating it yields CASSVTSSENEQFF. The chain is built from TRBV9 and TRBJ2-1; D call uncertain. The CDR3 has 14 residues. Trimming left V 1 base short and J 7 bases short, with 12 bases between. In germline, CDR1 is SGDLS, CDR2 YYNGEE. Variable domain in full (rest from reference TRBV9 and TRBJ2-1): DSGVTQTPKHLITATGQRVTLRCSPRSGDLSVYWYQQSLDQGLQFLIQYYNGEERAKGNILERFSAQQFPDLHSELNLSSLELGDSALYFCASSVTSSENEQFFGPGTRLTVL.

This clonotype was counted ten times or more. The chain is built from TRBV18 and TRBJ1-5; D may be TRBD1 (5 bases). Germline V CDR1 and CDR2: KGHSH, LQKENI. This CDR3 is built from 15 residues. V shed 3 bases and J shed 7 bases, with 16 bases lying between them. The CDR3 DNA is TGTGCCAGCTCACCTAAAGTTGGGGCCGGGCAGCCCCAGCATTTT. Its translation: CASSPKVGAGQPQHF.

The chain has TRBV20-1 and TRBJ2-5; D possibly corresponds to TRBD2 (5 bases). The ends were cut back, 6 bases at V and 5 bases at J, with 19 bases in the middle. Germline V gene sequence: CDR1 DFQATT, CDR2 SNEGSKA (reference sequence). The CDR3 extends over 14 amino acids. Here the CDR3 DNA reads TGCAGTGCCTCGGGGAGTTTCGGTTCGGAGACCCAGTACTTC. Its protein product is CSASGSFGSETQYF.

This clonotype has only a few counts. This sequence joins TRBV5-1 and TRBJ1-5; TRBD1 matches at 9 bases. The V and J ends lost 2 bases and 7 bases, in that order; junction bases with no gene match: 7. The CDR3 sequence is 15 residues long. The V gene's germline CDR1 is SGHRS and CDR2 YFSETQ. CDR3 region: CASSFLPGQGQPQHF. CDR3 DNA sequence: TGCGCCAGCAGCTTCCTCCCGGGACAGGGCCAGCCCCAGCATTTT.

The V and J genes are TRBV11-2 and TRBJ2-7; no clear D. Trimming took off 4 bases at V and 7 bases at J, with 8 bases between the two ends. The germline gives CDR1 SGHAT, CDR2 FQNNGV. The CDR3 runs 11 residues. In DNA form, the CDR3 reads TGTGCCAGCAGCTCCAGTCGGGAGCAGTACGTC. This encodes CASSSSREQYV.

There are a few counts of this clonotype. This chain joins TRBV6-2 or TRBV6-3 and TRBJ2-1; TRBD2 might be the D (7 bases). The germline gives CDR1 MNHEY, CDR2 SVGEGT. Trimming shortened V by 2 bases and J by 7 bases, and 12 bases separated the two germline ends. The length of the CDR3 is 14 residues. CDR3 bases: TGTGCCAGCAGTTACGGGCGGGGGCTGAATGAGCAGTTCTTC. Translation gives CASSYGRGLNEQFF.

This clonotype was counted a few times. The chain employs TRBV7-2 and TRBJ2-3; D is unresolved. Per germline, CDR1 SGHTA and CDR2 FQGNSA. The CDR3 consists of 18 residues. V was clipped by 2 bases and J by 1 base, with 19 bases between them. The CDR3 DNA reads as TGTGCCAGCAGCTTATGGAGTAGTGCAGTCCGGGGCACAGATACGCAGTATTTT. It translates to CASSLWSSAVRGTDTQYF.